A selection of T cell receptor beta chains follows, all from one sample in a study of cytomegalovirus exposure and HLA in healthy donors. Method: immunoSEQ multiplex PCR; TCRdb's copy keeps in-frame clones and lacks some. The sample lists 130,000 or so clones; roughly 78% were seen once. The sample consisted of PBMCs. The origin of the receptors is a man younger than 35 in good health and CMV-seropositive. CDR3s include the opening cysteine and the closing phenylalanine or tryptophan. The order of the fields is D gene, V gene, J gene, clone size, CDR3 protein, CDR3 DNA. The D gene is left open where the match is weak. Size is omitted from some rows. Given values are once, few, many or a class for expanded clones.

D gene: TRBD1; V gene: TRBV7-9; J gene: TRBJ1-5; clone size: .; CDR3 protein: CASSSTGGGGQPQHF; CDR3 DNA: TGTGCCAGCAGCTCCACAGGGGGCGGAGGTCAGCCCCAGCATTTT
D gene: TRBD1; V gene: TRBV25-1; J gene: TRBJ1-1; clone size: .; CDR3 protein: CASSRTGEGTEAFF; CDR3 DNA: TGTGCCAGCAGTCGGACAGGGGAAGGCACTGAAGCTTTCTTT
D gene: TRBD2; V gene: TRBV9; J gene: TRBJ2-1; clone size: .; CDR3 protein: CASSVGLAGYNEQFF; CDR3 DNA: TGTGCCAGCAGCGTAGGACTAGCGGGCTACAATGAGCAGTTCTTC
D gene: .; V gene: TRBV18; J gene: TRBJ2-7; clone size: .; CDR3 protein: CASSQTDLSVEQYF; CDR3 DNA: TGTGCCAGCTCACAGACAGACCTATCTGTGGAGCAGTACTTC
D gene: TRBD1; V gene: TRBV28; J gene: TRBJ1-2; clone size: .; CDR3 protein: CASSPDRAYGYTF; CDR3 DNA: TGTGCCAGCAGCCCCGACAGGGCTTATGGCTACACCTTC
D gene: .; V gene: TRBV5-8; J gene: TRBJ2-7; clone size: .; CDR3 protein: CASSLVLEGIYEQYF; CDR3 DNA: TGTGCCAGCAGCTTAGTTTTGGAGGGTATCTACGAGCAGTACTTC
D gene: .; V gene: TRBV5-4; J gene: TRBJ1-2; clone size: .; CDR3 protein: CASSLGAASYPSYGYTF; CDR3 DNA: TGTGCCAGCAGCTTGGGGGCAGCAAGTTATCCCTCCTATGGCTACACCTTC
D gene: TRBD2; V gene: TRBV28; J gene: TRBJ2-3; clone size: .; CDR3 protein: CASSTRTSGRRDTQYF; CDR3 DNA: TGTGCCAGCAGTACTCGGACTAGCGGGAGACGGGATACGCAGTATTTT
D gene: TRBD2; V gene: TRBV19; J gene: TRBJ2-3; clone size: .; CDR3 protein: CASRAAGGRDTQYF; CDR3 DNA: TGTGCCAGTAGGGCAGCGGGAGGACGGGATACGCAGTATTTT
D gene: .; V gene: TRBV5-4; J gene: TRBJ2-7; clone size: .; CDR3 protein: CASSIGQEQYF; CDR3 DNA: TGTGCCAGCAGCATAGGACAGGAGCAGTACTTC
D gene: .; V gene: TRBV18; J gene: TRBJ2-5; clone size: .; CDR3 protein: CASSRFRQETQYF; CDR3 DNA: TGTGCCAGCTCACGATTCAGACAAGAGACCCAGTACTTC
D gene: TRBD1; V gene: TRBV4-1; J gene: TRBJ1-1; clone size: .; CDR3 protein: CASSQEGQPRNTEAFF; CDR3 DNA: TGCGCCAGCAGCCAAGAGGGACAGCCGAGGAACACTGAAGCTTTCTTT
D gene: .; V gene: TRBV7-2; J gene: TRBJ1-1; clone size: .; CDR3 protein: CASSLERRNTEAFF; CDR3 DNA: TGTGCCAGTAGCTTAGAACGCAGGAACACTGAAGCTTTCTTT
D gene: .; V gene: TRBV4-1; J gene: TRBJ2-7; clone size: .; CDR3 protein: CASSQDRGNYEQYF; CDR3 DNA: TGCGCCAGCAGCCAAGACAGGGGAAACTACGAGCAGTACTTC
D gene: .; V gene: TRBV5-4; J gene: TRBJ2-2; clone size: .; CDR3 protein: CASSRDTVNTGELFF; CDR3 DNA: TGTGCCAGCAGCCGCGACACGGTTAACACCGGGGAGCTGTTTTTT
D gene: .; V gene: TRBV5-1; J gene: TRBJ1-1; clone size: few; CDR3 protein: CASSALQGRGTEAFF; CDR3 DNA: TGCGCCAGCAGCGCGTTACAGGGCCGGGGCACTGAAGCTTTCTTT
D gene: TRBD1; V gene: TRBV7-8; J gene: TRBJ1-1; clone size: .; CDR3 protein: CASSLNRGRSEWAFF; CDR3 DNA: TGTGCCAGCAGCTTAAACAGGGGGCGCTCAGAGTGGGCTTTCTTT
D gene: .; V gene: TRBV4-1; J gene: TRBJ2-7; clone size: .; CDR3 protein: CASSHPGYSYEQYF; CDR3 DNA: TGCGCCAGCAGCCATCCAGGATACTCCTACGAGCAGTACTTC
D gene: .; V gene: TRBV5-5; J gene: TRBJ1-2; clone size: .; CDR3 protein: CASSSGLGYGYTF; CDR3 DNA: TGTGCCAGCAGCTCAGGACTTGGCTATGGCTACACCTTC
D gene: TRBD1; V gene: TRBV19; J gene: TRBJ1-2; clone size: .; CDR3 protein: CATDDRGLNGYTF; CDR3 DNA: TGTGCCACTGACGACAGGGGGTTAAATGGCTACACCTTC
D gene: TRBD2; V gene: TRBV27; J gene: TRBJ2-7; clone size: .; CDR3 protein: CASSLMGQREGEQYF; CDR3 DNA: TGTGCCAGCAGTTTAATGGGACAGCGGGAGGGCGAGCAGTACTTC
D gene: .; V gene: TRBV6-1; J gene: TRBJ1-5; clone size: .; CDR3 protein: CASRGAGNQPQHF; CDR3 DNA: TGTGCCAGCAGGGGGGCAGGCAATCAGCCCCAGCATTTT
D gene: .; V gene: TRBV28; J gene: TRBJ1-3; clone size: .; CDR3 protein: CASSGPRGARGNTIYF; CDR3 DNA: TGTGCCAGCAGTGGCCCCCGGGGGGCAAGGGGAAACACCATATATTTT
D gene: TRBD1; V gene: TRBV5-1; J gene: TRBJ2-7; clone size: .; CDR3 protein: CASSRDRTSSYEQYF; CDR3 DNA: TGCGCCAGCAGCCGGGACAGAACGAGCTCCTACGAGCAGTACTTC
D gene: .; V gene: TRBV5-1; J gene: TRBJ2-1; clone size: .; CDR3 protein: CASSLSLALDEQFF; CDR3 DNA: TGCGCCAGCAGTTTGTCGCTAGCGCTCGATGAGCAGTTCTTC
D gene: TRBD2; V gene: TRBV18; J gene: TRBJ2-5; clone size: .; CDR3 protein: CASSPGRAETQYF; CDR3 DNA: TGTGCCAGCTCCCCCGGGAGGGCAGAGACCCAGTACTTC
D gene: .; V gene: TRBV28; J gene: TRBJ1-4; clone size: .; CDR3 protein: CASSSGLANEKLFF; CDR3 DNA: TGTGCCAGCAGCTCCGGGTTAGCTAATGAAAAACTGTTTTTT
D gene: .; V gene: TRBV4-1; J gene: TRBJ1-1; clone size: .; CDR3 protein: CASSQPGAEAFF; CDR3 DNA: TGCGCCAGCAGCCAGCCGGGGGCTGAAGCTTTCTTT
D gene: .; V gene: TRBV6-5; J gene: TRBJ1-5; clone size: few; CDR3 protein: CASKTGQQPQHF; CDR3 DNA: TGTGCCAGCAAAACAGGGCAGCAGCCCCAGCATTTT